The entry that follows covers one T cell receptor beta chain sequence. Its antigen is not known. With 5 bases removed from V and 5 bases from J, the gap between germline ends came to 9 bases. The CDR3 is 12 amino acids. The germline CDR1 and CDR2 sequences are ENHRY and SYGVKD. The TCRbeta library incorporated unique molecular identifiers. TCRdb re-called the PCR reads with MiXCR, one entry per CDR3 protein. The table records around 130,000 distinct CDR3 sequences, 8% to 10% of them present only once. The data stem from a study of T-cell reconstitution after alpha-beta-depleted transplantation in children. Study-wide findings and caveats: Most T-cell counts and diversity one year after the transplant came from T cells that were newly produced. Surviving recipient cells, namely T cells and thymic progenitors, were the source of high day-60 TCRbeta diversity in some patients. Expanded graft clones, several hundred of them, were reportedly the source of alpha-beta T cells about two months after transplant.

This rearrangement joins TRBV10-3 to TRBJ1-1; no reliable D call. The material sequenced was PBMCs, mostly from graft donor cells, taken 180 days after TCRalphabeta/CD19-depleted stem cell transplant. This TCR was sampled from a girl younger than two who had a stem cell transplant for combined immunodeficiency, so the T cells may come from the graft donor. The CDR3: CAISSRRTEAFF. The CDR3 bases are TGTGCCATCAGTAGTCGGAGAACTGAAGCTTTCTTT.